The rows below give T cell receptor beta chains drawn from one sample of a study of blood T cell repertoires in COVID-19. Measured with immunoSEQ multiplex PCR; TCRdb has only the in-frame clones, and not every one. In the table there are over 75,000 clones, approximately 89% of which are singletons. The sample was peripheral blood. The receptors originated from a human donor with active COVID-19. The donor label of this sample is uncertain. Both conserved end residues are part of each CDR3. Fields, in order: J gene, D gene, V gene, clone size, CDR3 DNA, CDR3 protein. The D gene is left open where the match is weak. Clone size appears in some rows only: once, few, many, or a class for an expanded clone.

j_gene: TRBJ2-5
d_gene: NA
v_gene: TRBV3-1/TRBV3-2
abundance: NA
CDR3nt: TGTGCCAGCAGCCAAGAGGGGATTAGCGTTCAAGAGACCCAGTACTTC
CDR3aa: CASSQEGISVQETQYF

j_gene: TRBJ1-6
d_gene: TRBD1
v_gene: TRBV19
abundance: NA
CDR3nt: TGTGCCAGTAGTTTACTGGGACAGGGAAATAATTCACCCCTCCACTTT
CDR3aa: CASSLLGQGNNSPLHF

j_gene: TRBJ2-3
d_gene: TRBD2
v_gene: TRBV7-2
abundance: NA
CDR3nt: TGTGCCAGCAGCGACGGACTAGCGGGGGTCGGTACGCAGTATTTT
CDR3aa: CASSDGLAGVGTQYF

j_gene: TRBJ2-5
d_gene: NA
v_gene: TRBV7-2
abundance: NA
CDR3nt: TGTGCCAGCAGCCTCCCTAGCATCGAGACCCAGTACTTC
CDR3aa: CASSLPSIETQYF

j_gene: TRBJ2-7
d_gene: TRBD2
v_gene: TRBV6-2/TRBV6-3
abundance: once
CDR3nt: TGTGCCAGCAGTTACTCCGGGGGGTCTGCGGCCGAGCAGTACTTC
CDR3aa: CASSYSGGSAAEQYF

j_gene: TRBJ2-5
d_gene: TRBD2
v_gene: TRBV3-1/TRBV3-2
abundance: NA
CDR3nt: TGTGCCAGCAGCCCCGGGGAGGGCGCTTCAGGGGAGACCCAGTACTTC
CDR3aa: CASSPGEGASGETQYF

j_gene: TRBJ1-2
d_gene: TRBD1
v_gene: TRBV7-2
abundance: NA
CDR3nt: TGTGCCAGCAGCTTAGTCGTCTGGCAGGGGGGACACACCTTC
CDR3aa: CASSLVVWQGGHTF

j_gene: TRBJ2-7
d_gene: TRBD2
v_gene: TRBV9
abundance: NA
CDR3nt: TGTGCCAGCAGCCCGAGCGGGGGGTCAGAGCAGTACTTC
CDR3aa: CASSPSGGSEQYF

j_gene: TRBJ2-2
d_gene: NA
v_gene: TRBV6-4
abundance: NA
CDR3nt: TGTGCCAGCAGTGAAGAACAGAACACCGGGGAGCTGTTTTTT
CDR3aa: CASSEEQNTGELFF

j_gene: TRBJ1-2
d_gene: NA
v_gene: TRBV12-3/TRBV12-4
abundance: NA
CDR3nt: TGTGCCAGCAGTTTGAGGGTCTATGGCTACACCTTC
CDR3aa: CASSLRVYGYTF

j_gene: TRBJ2-1
d_gene: NA
v_gene: TRBV28
abundance: NA
CDR3nt: TGTGCCAGCAGTTTACCCCGAGATGAGCAGTTCTTC
CDR3aa: CASSLPRDEQFF

j_gene: TRBJ2-5
d_gene: NA
v_gene: TRBV24-1
abundance: NA
CDR3nt: TGTGCCACCAGTGATTTGGACAGCGGGGAGACCCAGTACTTC
CDR3aa: CATSDLDSGETQYF

j_gene: TRBJ2-3
d_gene: TRBD2
v_gene: TRBV4-1
abundance: NA
CDR3nt: TGCGCCAGCCGAAAAGTTCCGAGCGGGGCCGAGAACACAGATACGCAGTATTTT
CDR3aa: CASRKVPSGAENTDTQYF

j_gene: TRBJ2-3
d_gene: NA
v_gene: TRBV20-1
abundance: NA
CDR3nt: TGCAGTGCTAGTAGCCCCACAGATACGCAGTATTTT
CDR3aa: CSASSPTDTQYF

j_gene: TRBJ2-7
d_gene: NA
v_gene: TRBV7-2
abundance: NA
CDR3nt: TGTGCCAGCAGCCCGCGGGGAGGGGGGACCTACGAGCAGTACTTC
CDR3aa: CASSPRGGGTYEQYF

j_gene: TRBJ2-1
d_gene: NA
v_gene: TRBV7-8
abundance: NA
CDR3nt: TGTGCCAGCAGCTCGACAGTCCATGAGCAGTTCTTC
CDR3aa: CASSSTVHEQFF

j_gene: TRBJ1-3
d_gene: NA
v_gene: TRBV4-1
abundance: NA
CDR3nt: TGCGCCAGCAGCCCAATCGAGGACTCTGGAAACACCATATATTTT
CDR3aa: CASSPIEDSGNTIYF

j_gene: TRBJ1-2
d_gene: TRBD1
v_gene: TRBV27
abundance: NA
CDR3nt: TGTGCCAGCAGCCGTACGGACAGGGGGTATGGCTACACCTTC
CDR3aa: CASSRTDRGYGYTF

j_gene: TRBJ1-1
d_gene: TRBD1
v_gene: TRBV11-2
abundance: NA
CDR3nt: TGTGCCAGCAGCTGGGCGGGACAGGGGGAGACTGAAGCTTTCTTT
CDR3aa: CASSWAGQGETEAFF

j_gene: TRBJ2-3
d_gene: NA
v_gene: TRBV7-7
abundance: NA
CDR3nt: TGTGCCAGCAGCTTAGGGCCTCTTAGCACAGATACGCAGTATTTT
CDR3aa: CASSLGPLSTDTQYF

j_gene: TRBJ1-3
d_gene: TRBD1
v_gene: TRBV5-4
abundance: NA
CDR3nt: TGTGCCAGCAGCTATCAGGGGGGCTCTGGAAACACCATATATTTT
CDR3aa: CASSYQGGSGNTIYF

j_gene: TRBJ2-1
d_gene: NA
v_gene: TRBV29-1
abundance: NA
CDR3nt: TGCAGCGTTGTAATCGGGATCGATGAGCAGTTCTTC
CDR3aa: CSVVIGIDEQFF

j_gene: TRBJ2-3
d_gene: TRBD2
v_gene: TRBV6-4
abundance: NA
CDR3nt: TGTGCCAGCAGTGCTTCGGGGGGGGTGACAACGCAGTATTTT
CDR3aa: CASSASGGVTTQYF

j_gene: TRBJ2-5
d_gene: TRBD1
v_gene: TRBV7-2
abundance: NA
CDR3nt: TGTGCCAGCAGCCGTCCGACAGGGCAAGAGACCCAGTACTTC
CDR3aa: CASSRPTGQETQYF

j_gene: TRBJ2-2
d_gene: NA
v_gene: TRBV4-1
abundance: NA
CDR3nt: TGCGCCAGCGGACCTACATGGCGGGACACCGGGGAGCTGTTTTTT
CDR3aa: CASGPTWRDTGELFF

j_gene: TRBJ1-5
d_gene: TRBD1
v_gene: TRBV6-5
abundance: few
CDR3nt: TGTGCCAGCAGTTTAACAGGGGGCTATAGCAATCAGCCCCAGCATTTT
CDR3aa: CASSLTGGYSNQPQHF

j_gene: TRBJ2-3
d_gene: TRBD1
v_gene: TRBV6-5
abundance: NA
CDR3nt: TGTGCCAGCAGTCGACGGGACAGGCGGGCAGATACGCAGTATTTT
CDR3aa: CASSRRDRRADTQYF

j_gene: TRBJ2-7
d_gene: NA
v_gene: TRBV9
abundance: NA
CDR3nt: TGTGCCAGCAGCGTTGCCGGGAGCGCTCGCTACGAGCAGTACTTC
CDR3aa: CASSVAGSARYEQYF

j_gene: TRBJ2-5
d_gene: NA
v_gene: TRBV7-9
abundance: NA
CDR3nt: TGTGCCAGCAGCCCCACCCCAGGGGGGCTAGGAGAGACCCAGTACTTC
CDR3aa: CASSPTPGGLGETQYF

j_gene: TRBJ1-6
d_gene: NA
v_gene: TRBV5-6
abundance: NA
CDR3nt: TGTGCCAGCAGCAAAAGCCGGGACATGGACATCCCCTATAATTCACCCCTCCACTTT
CDR3aa: CASSKSRDMDIPYNSPLHF

j_gene: TRBJ2-5
d_gene: TRBD2
v_gene: TRBV3-1/TRBV3-2
abundance: NA
CDR3nt: TGTGCCAGCAGCCCCGGACTAGGAGAGACCCAGTACTTC
CDR3aa: CASSPGLGETQYF

j_gene: TRBJ2-1
d_gene: NA
v_gene: TRBV6-5
abundance: NA
CDR3nt: TGTGCCAGCAGTTTACAGGGATACAATGAGCAGTTCTTC
CDR3aa: CASSLQGYNEQFF

j_gene: TRBJ1-4
d_gene: NA
v_gene: TRBV2
abundance: NA
CDR3nt: TGTGCCAGCAGTGAAGGTACCAGCGTTAATGAAAAACTGTTTTTT
CDR3aa: CASSEGTSVNEKLFF

j_gene: TRBJ1-3
d_gene: NA
v_gene: TRBV4-1
abundance: NA
CDR3nt: TGCGCCAGCAGCCCACAGATGTCTGGAAACACCATATATTTT
CDR3aa: CASSPQMSGNTIYF

j_gene: TRBJ2-3
d_gene: TRBD2
v_gene: TRBV7-2
abundance: NA
CDR3nt: TGTGCCAGCAGCCCCCGGGACTACACAGATACGCAGTATTTT
CDR3aa: CASSPRDYTDTQYF

j_gene: TRBJ1-4
d_gene: NA
v_gene: TRBV7-2
abundance: NA
CDR3nt: TGTGCCAGCAGCTTAAACAGGGAAGTGGAAAAACTGTTTTTT
CDR3aa: CASSLNREVEKLFF

j_gene: TRBJ1-2
d_gene: TRBD1
v_gene: TRBV27
abundance: NA
CDR3nt: TGTGCCAGCACTCCGGGACAGGGAACTAACTATGGCTACACCTTC
CDR3aa: CASTPGQGTNYGYTF

j_gene: TRBJ1-6
d_gene: NA
v_gene: TRBV28
abundance: NA
CDR3nt: TGTGCCAGCAGTCCCTCCCTTTCACCCCTCCACTTT
CDR3aa: CASSPSLSPLHF

j_gene: TRBJ1-5
d_gene: NA
v_gene: TRBV13
abundance: NA
CDR3nt: TGTGCCAGCAGCTTAGGAGGGGGGCCCCAGCATTTT
CDR3aa: CASSLGGGPQHF

j_gene: TRBJ2-7
d_gene: NA
v_gene: TRBV29-1
abundance: NA
CDR3nt: TGCAGCGTTGAGGAAAGGACACTGCAGTACTTC
CDR3aa: CSVEERTLQYF

j_gene: TRBJ1-2
d_gene: NA
v_gene: TRBV12-5
abundance: NA
CDR3nt: TGTGCTAGTGGTCCTGACGCGGGACGGGGTTCGGGCTACACCTTC
CDR3aa: CASGPDAGRGSGYTF

j_gene: TRBJ1-1
d_gene: NA
v_gene: TRBV15
abundance: NA
CDR3nt: TGTATCGCGGATTTGGGTCTATTGAACACTGAAGCTTTCTTT
CDR3aa: CIADLGLLNTEAFF

j_gene: TRBJ1-5
d_gene: NA
v_gene: TRBV2
abundance: NA
CDR3nt: TGTGCCAGCACTGACAGTACCAGCAATCAGCCCCAGCATTTT
CDR3aa: CASTDSTSNQPQHF

j_gene: TRBJ2-2
d_gene: NA
v_gene: TRBV6-5
abundance: NA
CDR3nt: TGTGCCAGCAGTATGGACCGGAGGTCGGGGGAGCTGTTTTTT
CDR3aa: CASSMDRRSGELFF

j_gene: TRBJ2-2
d_gene: NA
v_gene: TRBV7-9
abundance: NA
CDR3nt: TGTGCCAGCAAACAGGGTAGGACCGGGGAGCTGTTTTTT
CDR3aa: CASKQGRTGELFF

j_gene: TRBJ2-7
d_gene: NA
v_gene: TRBV6-2/TRBV6-3
abundance: NA
CDR3nt: TGTGCCAGCAGTTACGCAGCCTCCCGGGCCTACGAGCAGTACTTC
CDR3aa: CASSYAASRAYEQYF

j_gene: TRBJ2-3
d_gene: TRBD2
v_gene: TRBV7-3
abundance: NA
CDR3nt: TGTGCCAGCAGCTTATTTGGGCCTAGCGGGGGATCCACAGATACGCAGTATTTT
CDR3aa: CASSLFGPSGGSTDTQYF

j_gene: TRBJ2-3
d_gene: NA
v_gene: TRBV15
abundance: NA
CDR3nt: TGTGCCACCAGCAGAGATGGGGCGGGGCGCTCAGATACGCAGTATTTT
CDR3aa: CATSRDGAGRSDTQYF

j_gene: TRBJ1-1
d_gene: NA
v_gene: TRBV18
abundance: NA
CDR3nt: TGTGCCAGCTCACCATTGGTAGCGATTACCACTGAAGCTTTCTTT
CDR3aa: CASSPLVAITTEAFF

j_gene: TRBJ2-3
d_gene: TRBD2
v_gene: TRBV2
abundance: NA
CDR3nt: TGTGCCAGCAGTGACCCTAGCGGGGGGGCCTTCACAGATACGCAGTATTTT
CDR3aa: CASSDPSGGAFTDTQYF

j_gene: TRBJ1-2
d_gene: TRBD1
v_gene: TRBV5-1
abundance: few
CDR3nt: TGCGCCAGCATCCAAGATTTTTACCGGGACAGGGGGGAAGTCTATGGCTACACCTTC
CDR3aa: CASIQDFYRDRGEVYGYTF

j_gene: TRBJ2-7
d_gene: NA
v_gene: TRBV7-9
abundance: NA
CDR3nt: TGTGCCAGCAGCCCCCCGGGACTGACGGACGAGCAGTACTTC
CDR3aa: CASSPPGLTDEQYF

j_gene: TRBJ1-1
d_gene: TRBD1
v_gene: TRBV9
abundance: NA
CDR3nt: TGTGCCAGCAGCGAGAGGACAGGGGAGAACACTGAAGCTTTCTTT
CDR3aa: CASSERTGENTEAFF

j_gene: TRBJ1-2
d_gene: NA
v_gene: TRBV2
abundance: once
CDR3nt: TGTGCCAGCAGTGAACGGGGGGCAGGGGGCTACACCTTC
CDR3aa: CASSERGAGGYTF

j_gene: TRBJ1-1
d_gene: TRBD1
v_gene: TRBV19
abundance: NA
CDR3nt: TGTGCCAGTAGTATAGATAGCAGGGGGAGCGGAATGAACACTGAAGCTTTCTTT
CDR3aa: CASSIDSRGSGMNTEAFF

j_gene: TRBJ2-1
d_gene: TRBD2
v_gene: TRBV4-2
abundance: NA
CDR3nt: TGTGCCAGCAGCCAAGACTTGACGGGGGGGCCCTACAATGAGCAGTTCTTC
CDR3aa: CASSQDLTGGPYNEQFF

j_gene: TRBJ1-1
d_gene: NA
v_gene: TRBV5-4
abundance: once
CDR3nt: TGTGCCAGCAGATACGATATCACAGGGAGCACTGAAGCTTTCTTT
CDR3aa: CASRYDITGSTEAFF